This T cell receptor (beta chain) comes out of a study of blood T cell repertoires in COVID-19. In the study overall: Samples came from the United States, Italy and Spain, spanning acute and convalescent COVID-19. In each case, the material was cDNA or gDNA derived from T cells, B-cell-depleted T cells, or PBMCs.

The junction had 6 bases not matched to a gene; V was cut back by 1 base and J by 6 bases. The germline CDR1 and CDR2 sequences are SGHNT and YENEEA. The CDR3 sequence is 15 residues long. Cohort 3 recovery required two negative PCRs, clearance, or symptom resolution. Generated by immunoSEQ multiplex PCR, the TCRdb table keeps only in-frame clones and is missing some. Of 320,000 or so clones listed, roughly 90% are singletons. This clonotype originated in a man between 60 and 70 years old who had recovered from COVID-19. V usage is TRBV11-3 and J usage is TRBJ2-7, with TRBD2 matching 10 bases. The specimen was PBMCs or T cells enriched from blood (not recorded which). CDR3 residues: CASSLGASGSGEQYF. As DNA, the CDR3 is TGTGCCAGCAGCTTAGGAGCTAGCGGGAGTGGCGAGCAGTACTTC.